This entry is about one T cell receptor (beta chain). This record comes from a study of T cell responses to AZD1222 COVID-19 vaccine. The table came from immunoSEQ multiplex PCR; TCRdb's copy has only in-frame clones and leaves some out. This table holds 100,000 to 150,000 clones, 90% found once. V gave up 2 bases and J gave up 3 bases, with 10 bases separating them. The germline V gene has CDR1 MNHEY and CDR2 SVGEGT. The CDR3 totals 14 residues. The rearrangement uses TRBV6-2 or TRBV6-3 and TRBJ1-1, with D maybe TRBD1 (5 bases). The sample consisted of peripheral blood, taken on day 0 of AZD1222 vaccination. This sequence was found in an adult in good health. CDR3 sequence reads: CASSYRGRDTEAFF. In DNA, the CDR3 is TGTGCCAGCAGTTACAGGGGAAGGGACACTGAAGCTTTCTTT.